The 8 T cell receptor beta chains given below trace back to one sample, sequenced in a study of graft-versus-host responses after intestinal transplantation. Data came from immunoSEQ multiplex PCR; TCRdb stores just in-frame clones and leaves some out. The table has about 13,000 clones, 38% seen once. The material sequenced was alloreactive CD4+ T cells from a mixed lymphocyte reaction culture, taken before intestinal transplant. This sample's subset: CFSE-low proliferating T cells sorted from roughly six-day pre-transplant mixed lymphocyte reaction (GvH or HvG direction). Receptor source: a human patient who received an intestinal transplant.

The chain combines TRBV29-1 with TRBJ1-1, with 8 bases fitting TRBD1. After removal of 4 bases from V and 4 bases from J, the junction contained 5 bases not matched to a gene. This CDR3 contains 13 residues. CDR1 is SQVTM, CDR2 ANQGSEA, per germline. The CDR3 DNA reads as TGCAGCGTTGGACAGGGGATCGGCACTGAAGCTTTCTTT. It specifies CSVGQGIGTEAFF.

In this sample, this clone turned up once. The chain employs TRBV6-1 and TRBJ1-5; tentative D call: TRBD1 (6 bases). V lost 6 bases, J lost 6 bases, and 12 bases lay in between. The CDR3 is 13 residues long. Looked up from germline, CDR1 is MNHNS and CDR2 is SASEGT. CDR3 region: CASSYTGSQPQHF. In DNA form, the CDR3 reads TGTGCCAGCAGCTATACAGGGAGTCAGCCCCAGCATTTT.

The chain joins TRBV27 to TRBJ1-2; 9 bases match TRBD1. Germline V CDR1 and CDR2: MNHEY, SMNVEV (reference sequence). The CDR3 spans 13 residues. With 6 bases clipped from V and 7 bases from J, the junction kept 6 bases outside the gene matches. In DNA, the CDR3 is TGTGCCAGCAGAGGACAGGGGCTTTTTGGCTACACCTTC. It specifies CASRGQGLFGYTF.

V and J are TRBV5-1 and TRBJ2-7; weak D call: TRBD2 (5 bases). CDR3 length: 12 amino acids. The germline CDR1 and CDR2 sequences are SGHRS and YFSETQ. The ends were cut back, 1 base at V and 3 bases at J, with 5 bases in the middle. The chain's CDR3 is CASSLRGYEQYF. The CDR3 DNA reads TGCGCCAGCAGCTTGCGGGGCTACGAGCAGTACTTC.

The J gene is TRBJ2-2, the V gene TRBV5-4; 7 bases align to TRBD1. Germline V CDR1 and CDR2: SGHNT, YYREEE (reference sequence). This CDR3 is 15 amino acids long. V trimming: 0 bases; J trimming: 6 bases; junction bases outside the gene matches: 5. CDR3 loop: CASSLGQGVPGELFF. In DNA, the CDR3 is TGTGCCAGCAGCTTGGGTCAGGGGGTCCCCGGGGAGCTGTTTTTT.

The table lists this clone with a few counts. The chain couples TRBV4-3 to TRBJ2-1, with 9 bases fitting TRBD1. The trim removed 3 bases at V and 7 bases at J, leaving 19 bases unmatched. CDR1 is LGHNA and CDR2 is YSLEER in the germline V gene. CDR3 length: 19 amino acids. CDR3 nucleotide sequence: TGCGCCAGCAGCCAGGCTTCGTTAGGTTTAGGACAGGGGCGTAATGAGCAGTTCTTC. Translation: CASSQASLGLGQGRNEQFF.

This clone is medium-sized (0.01 to 0.1%) in the sample. As DNA, the CDR3 is TGTGCCAGCAGCTTAGGAGTTAACACTGAAGCTTTCTTT. It is translated as CASSLGVNTEAFF. This chain uses TRBV5-5 with TRBJ1-1, with D uncertain. V dropped 2 bases and J dropped 2 bases, with 7 bases sitting between them. Germline V gene data show CDR1 as SGHKS and CDR2 as YYEKEE (reference sequence). The CDR3 spans 13 residues.

This clone appeared a few times. The V call is TRBV9, the J call TRBJ1-1; D not certain. Trimming took off 4 bases at V and 6 bases at J, with 16 bases between the two ends. This CDR3 contains 14 residues. The germline V gene encodes CDR1 SGDLS and CDR2 YYNGEE. The CDR3 nucleotides are TGTGCCAGCAGCAAGTCCCCGGGTCCAGCTGAAGCTTTCTTT. Its protein product is CASSKSPGPAEAFF.